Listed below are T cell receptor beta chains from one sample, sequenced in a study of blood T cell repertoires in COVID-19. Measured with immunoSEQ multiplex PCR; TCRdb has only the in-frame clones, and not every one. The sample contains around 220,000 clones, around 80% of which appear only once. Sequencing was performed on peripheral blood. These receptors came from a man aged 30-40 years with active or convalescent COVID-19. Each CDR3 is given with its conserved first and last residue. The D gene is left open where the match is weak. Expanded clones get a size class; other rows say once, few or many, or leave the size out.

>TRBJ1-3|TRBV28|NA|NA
CASSPLGLAGGNTIYF
TGTGCCAGCAGCCCACTCGGTCTCGCGGGAGGAAACACCATATATTTT
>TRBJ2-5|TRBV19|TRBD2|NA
CASSIAGGPETQYF
TGTGCCAGTAGTATCGCGGGAGGGCCAGAGACCCAGTACTTC
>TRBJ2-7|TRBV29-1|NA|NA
CSVGQGFLEQYF
TGCAGCGTTGGGCAGGGGTTCCTCGAGCAGTACTTC
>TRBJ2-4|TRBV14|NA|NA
CASSQAGSSTYF
TGTGCCAGCAGCCAGGCCGGGTCTAGCACGTACTTC
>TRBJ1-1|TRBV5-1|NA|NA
CASSLYGGSVDTEAFF
TGCGCCAGCAGCTTATATGGGGGGTCCGTTGACACTGAAGCTTTCTTT
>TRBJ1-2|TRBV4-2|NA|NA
CASSQEEGSYGYTF
TGTGCCAGCAGCCAAGAGGAGGGCTCGTATGGCTACACCTTC
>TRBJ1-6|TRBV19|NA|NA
CASSIGTGYNSPLHF
TGTGCCAGTAGTATTGGTACGGGTTATAATTCACCCCTCCACTTT
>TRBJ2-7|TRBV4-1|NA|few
CASSQVAGYYRGQYF
TGCGCCAGCAGCCAAGTGGCGGGATACTACAGGGGGCAGTACTTC
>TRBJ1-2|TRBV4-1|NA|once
CASSQDPTGRNYGYTF
TGCGCCAGCAGCCAAGACCCGACAGGTCGCAACTATGGCTACACCTTC
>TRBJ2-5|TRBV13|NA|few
CASSFGGKETQYF
TGTGCCAGCAGCTTTGGAGGGAAAGAGACCCAGTACTTC
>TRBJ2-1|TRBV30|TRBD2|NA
CAWSGSPLAGVSDEQFF
TGTGCCTGGAGTGGAAGCCCACTAGCGGGAGTTAGCGATGAGCAGTTCTTC
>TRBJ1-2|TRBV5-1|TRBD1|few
CASSWADRAGGYTF
TGCGCCAGCAGCTGGGCGGACAGGGCGGGTGGCTACACCTTC
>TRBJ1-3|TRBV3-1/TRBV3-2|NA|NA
CASSQKGAGNTIYF
TGTGCCAGCAGCCAAAAAGGGGCTGGAAACACCATATATTTT
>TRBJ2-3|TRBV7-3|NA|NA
CASSSGGTDTQYF
TGTGCCAGCAGCAGCGGTGGCACAGATACGCAGTATTTT
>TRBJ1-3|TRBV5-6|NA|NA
CASSLRGVGNTIYF
TGTGCCAGCAGCCTTAGGGGCGTAGGAAACACCATATATTTT
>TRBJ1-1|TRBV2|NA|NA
CASSEGAGETEAFF
TGTGCCAGCAGTGAAGGGGCAGGGGAGACTGAAGCTTTCTTT
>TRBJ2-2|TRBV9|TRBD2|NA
CASSASSGVTGELFF
TGTGCCAGCAGCGCCTCCAGCGGGGTAACCGGGGAGCTGTTTTTT
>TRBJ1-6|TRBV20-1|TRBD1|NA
CSASYRGLYNSPLHF
TGCAGTGCTAGTTACAGGGGGTTGTATAATTCACCCCTCCACTTT
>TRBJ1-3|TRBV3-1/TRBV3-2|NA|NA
CASSQGGGNTIYF
TGTGCCAGCAGCCAAGGCGGGGGAAACACCATATATTTT
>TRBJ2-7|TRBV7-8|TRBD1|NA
CASSLAWTGGEQYF
TGTGCCAGCAGCTTAGCGTGGACAGGGGGCGAGCAGTACTTC
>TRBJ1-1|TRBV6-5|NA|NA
CASRWGETEAFF
TGTGCCAGCAGGTGGGGGGAGACTGAAGCTTTCTTT
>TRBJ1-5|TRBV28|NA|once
CASSPVVGAPNQPQHF
TGTGCCAGCAGCCCCGTTGTAGGGGCCCCAAATCAGCCCCAGCATTTT
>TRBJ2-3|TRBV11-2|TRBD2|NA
CASSSQRGPTDTQYF
TGTGCCAGCAGCTCTCAGCGGGGCCCCACAGATACGCAGTATTTT
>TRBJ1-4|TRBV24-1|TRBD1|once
CATSESGTGNEKLFF
TGTGCCACCAGTGAATCGGGGACAGGAAATGAAAAACTGTTTTTT
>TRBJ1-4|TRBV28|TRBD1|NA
CASSLTDRGGEKLFF
TGTGCCAGCAGTTTAACGGACAGGGGGGGTGAAAAACTGTTTTTT
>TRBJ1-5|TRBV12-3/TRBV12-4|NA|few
CASSPGDQPQHF
TGTGCCAGCAGCCCAGGGGATCAGCCCCAGCATTTT
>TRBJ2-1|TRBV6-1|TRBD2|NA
CASSEGPGLAGVYNEQFF
TGTGCCAGCAGTGAAGGGCCAGGACTAGCGGGAGTTTACAATGAGCAGTTCTTC
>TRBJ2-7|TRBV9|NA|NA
CASSVRLSSYEQYF
TGTGCCAGCAGCGTGCGTCTAAGCTCCTACGAGCAGTACTTC
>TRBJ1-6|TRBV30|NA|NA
CAWSVGVVRKTPLHF
TGTGCCTGGAGTGTCGGGGTGGTTCGAAAAACACCCCTCCACTTT
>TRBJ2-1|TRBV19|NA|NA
CASSPPHTASYNEQFF
TGTGCCAGTAGCCCTCCCCACACAGCTTCCTACAATGAGCAGTTCTTC
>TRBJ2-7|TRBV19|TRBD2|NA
CASNAGVSYEQYF
TGTGCCAGTAACGCGGGAGTCTCCTACGAGCAGTACTTC
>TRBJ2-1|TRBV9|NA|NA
CASSVEGGSYNEQFF
TGTGCCAGCAGCGTAGAGGGGGGGTCCTACAATGAGCAGTTCTTC
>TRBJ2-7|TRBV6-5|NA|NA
CASSYYGGSSFF
TGTGCCAGCAGTTATTATGGAGGGTCTTCTTTCTTC
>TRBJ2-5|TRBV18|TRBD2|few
CASSPRRGQETQYF
TGTGCCAGCTCACCTCGGCGGGGGCAAGAGACCCAGTACTTC
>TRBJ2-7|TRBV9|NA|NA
CASSSTLLHYEQYF
TGTGCCAGCAGCTCCACTCTACTACACTACGAGCAGTACTTC